This TCR beta chain stems from a study of blood T cells in healthy people across ages. Study findings and constraints: Among long-lived donors, naive CD4+ cells were more numerous and diversity higher than in aged donors.

V trimming: 5 bases; J trimming: 2 bases; junction bases outside the gene matches: 12. The CDR3 loop spans 18 amino acids. This clonotype was seen at least ten times. Its antigen is undetermined. A sample-barcoded 5' primer and a J-beta primer mix were used in a second PCR of about 7 to 12 cycles. Each cDNA was tagged by a template-switch adaptor containing 12 random nucleotides. The yield of each sample was at least 2.5 million CDR3-containing paired-end reads. TCRdb called the 5' RACE reads again in MiXCR, with one record for every CDR3 protein. This sample has hundreds of thousands of distinct CDR3 sequences; 55% to 75% occur once, and the top ten carry around 20%.

The material sequenced was blood. The clonotype originates from a man aged 25 to 40 in good health. The chain uses TRBV12-3 or TRBV12-4 and TRBJ2-1; 10 bases match TRBD2. The CDR3 coding sequence is TGTGCCAGCAGTCTACTAGCGGGGACGGTCTTTGCCTACAATGAGCAGTTCTTC. Translation gives CASSLLAGTVFAYNEQFF.